This TCR beta chain was sequenced for a study of blood T cell repertoires in COVID-19. As for the study in general: COVID-19 samples collected from the United States, Italy and Spain covered acute and convalescent phases.

This CDR3 region has 14 residues. Germline V gives CDR1 SGDLS, CDR2 YYNGEE. The J segment lost 2 bases and the V segment lost 3 bases, leaving 4 bases of the junction unmatched. TCRdb's table, derived via immunoSEQ multiplex PCR, lists solely in-frame clones and lacks some. The sample has 130,000 or so clones; roughly 86% are singletons. Sequenced sample: peripheral blood. The origin of this receptor is a woman in her sixties with acute or convalescent COVID-19. This chain links TRBV9 with TRBJ2-5; 7 bases fit TRBD1. The CDR3 loop is CASSDRDSQETQYF. The CDR3 DNA sequence: TGTGCCAGCAGCGACCGGGACAGTCAAGAGACCCAGTACTTC.